This T cell receptor (beta chain) stems from a study of cytomegalovirus exposure and HLA in healthy donors. Across the study: For the roughly 400 genotyped donors, approximately 83% fell within the Caucasian-associated ancestry cluster. Study-wide findings and caveats: Accounts indicate the classifier identified cytomegalovirus status with strong specificity and sensitivity. In an earlier analysis, in roughly 580 donors, most V segments appeared productive either ~87% or ~30% of the time. A highly shared variant cluster was judged a likely technical artifact.

PCR employed 60 Vbeta and 13 Jbeta primers. Generated by immunoSEQ multiplex PCR, the TCRdb table keeps only in-frame clones and is missing some. The sample shows 100,000 to 150,000 clones, roughly three quarters of them seen only once. On this clone: Its antigen remains unidentified. Other nucleotide sequences from this sample produce the same CDR3.

CDR1 and CDR2 (germline): SGDLS, YYNGEE. The V end was cut by 3 bases, the J end by 0 bases, with 10 bases between. The CDR3 is 15 amino acids. This sequence joins TRBV9 and TRBJ1-3; a weak D match, TRBD1 (5 bases). The sequenced material came from PBMCs. The TCR sequence derives from a woman in her thirties or forties in good health and CMV-seronegative. CDR3 DNA sequence: TGTGCCAGCAGCGCGGACATTATCTCTGGAAACACCATATATTTT. It yields the protein CASSADIISGNTIYF.